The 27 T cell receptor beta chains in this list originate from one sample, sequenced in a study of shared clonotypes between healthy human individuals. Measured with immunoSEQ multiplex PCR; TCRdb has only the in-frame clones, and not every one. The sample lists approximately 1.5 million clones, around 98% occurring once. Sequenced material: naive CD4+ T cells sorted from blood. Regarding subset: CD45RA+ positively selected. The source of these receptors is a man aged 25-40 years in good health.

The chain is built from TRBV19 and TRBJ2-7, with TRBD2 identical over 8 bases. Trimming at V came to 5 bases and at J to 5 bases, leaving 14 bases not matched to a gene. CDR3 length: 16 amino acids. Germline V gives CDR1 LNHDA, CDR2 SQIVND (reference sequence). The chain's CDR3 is CASSPRQRESFDEQYF. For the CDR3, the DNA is TGTGCCAGTAGTCCCCGGCAGCGGGAGAGTTTTGACGAGCAGTACTTC.

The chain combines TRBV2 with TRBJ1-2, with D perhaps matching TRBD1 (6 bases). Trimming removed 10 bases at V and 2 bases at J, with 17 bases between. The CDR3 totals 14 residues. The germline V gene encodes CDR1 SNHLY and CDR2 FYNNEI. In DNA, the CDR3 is TGTGCCAACAGGGATGGGCGGGGAAACTATGGCTACACCTTC. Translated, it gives CANRDGRGNYGYTF.

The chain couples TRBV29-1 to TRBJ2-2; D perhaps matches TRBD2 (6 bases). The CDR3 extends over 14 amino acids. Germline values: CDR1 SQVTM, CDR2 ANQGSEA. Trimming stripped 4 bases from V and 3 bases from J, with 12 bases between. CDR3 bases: TGCAGCGTTGGCGGGGCTATGTACACCGGGGAGCTGTTTTTT. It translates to CSVGGAMYTGELFF.

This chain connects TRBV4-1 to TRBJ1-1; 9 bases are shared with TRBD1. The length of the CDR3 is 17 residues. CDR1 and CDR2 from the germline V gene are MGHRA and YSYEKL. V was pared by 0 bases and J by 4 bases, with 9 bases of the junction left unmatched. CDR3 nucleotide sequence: TGCGCCAGCAGCCAAGAAACAGGGGGCGTTTTCGGCACTGAAGCTTTCTTT. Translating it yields CASSQETGGVFGTEAFF.

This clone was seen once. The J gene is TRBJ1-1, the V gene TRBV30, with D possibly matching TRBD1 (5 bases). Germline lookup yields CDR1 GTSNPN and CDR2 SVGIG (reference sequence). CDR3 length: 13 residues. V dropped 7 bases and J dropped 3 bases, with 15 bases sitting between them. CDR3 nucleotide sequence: TGTGCCTTAAAGGGGTGGGCGGACACTGAAGCTTTCTTT. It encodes CALKGWADTEAFF.

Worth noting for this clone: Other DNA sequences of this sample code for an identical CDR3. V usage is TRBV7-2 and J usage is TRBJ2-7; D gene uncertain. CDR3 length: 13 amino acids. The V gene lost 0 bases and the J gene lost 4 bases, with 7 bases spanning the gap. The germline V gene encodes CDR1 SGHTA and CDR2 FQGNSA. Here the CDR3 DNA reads TGTGCCAGCAGCTTAGCGCAAGGGTACGAGCAGTACTTC. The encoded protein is CASSLAQGYEQYF.

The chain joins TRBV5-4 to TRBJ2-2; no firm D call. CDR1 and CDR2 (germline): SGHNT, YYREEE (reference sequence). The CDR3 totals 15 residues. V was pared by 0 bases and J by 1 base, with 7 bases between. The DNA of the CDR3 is TGTGCCAGCAGCTTGGTGGCCAAGAACACCGGGGAGCTGTTTTTT. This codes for CASSLVAKNTGELFF.

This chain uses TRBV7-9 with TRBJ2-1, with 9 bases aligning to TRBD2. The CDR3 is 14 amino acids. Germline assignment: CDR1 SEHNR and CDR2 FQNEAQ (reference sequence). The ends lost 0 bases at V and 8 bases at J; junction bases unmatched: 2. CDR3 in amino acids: CASSLAREGDEQFF. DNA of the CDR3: TGTGCCAGCAGCTTAGCGCGGGAGGGCGATGAGCAGTTCTTC.

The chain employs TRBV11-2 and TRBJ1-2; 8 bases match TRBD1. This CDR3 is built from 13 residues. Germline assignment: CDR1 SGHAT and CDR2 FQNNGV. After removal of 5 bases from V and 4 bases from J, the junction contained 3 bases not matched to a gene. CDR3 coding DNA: TGTGCCAGCAGCATTGGACAGGGCTATGGCTACACCTTC. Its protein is CASSIGQGYGYTF.

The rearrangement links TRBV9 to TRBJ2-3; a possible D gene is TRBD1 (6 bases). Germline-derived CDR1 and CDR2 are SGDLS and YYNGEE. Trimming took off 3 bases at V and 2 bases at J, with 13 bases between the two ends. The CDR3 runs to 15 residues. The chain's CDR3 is CASSDQQGSTDTQYF. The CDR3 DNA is TGTGCCAGCAGCGACCAACAGGGTTCCACAGATACGCAGTATTTT.

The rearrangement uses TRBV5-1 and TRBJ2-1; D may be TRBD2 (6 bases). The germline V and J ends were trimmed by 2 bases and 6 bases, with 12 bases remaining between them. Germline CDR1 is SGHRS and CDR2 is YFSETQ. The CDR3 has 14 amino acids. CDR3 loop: CASSLPATSNEQFF. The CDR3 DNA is TGCGCCAGCAGCTTACCGGCGACTAGCAATGAGCAGTTCTTC.

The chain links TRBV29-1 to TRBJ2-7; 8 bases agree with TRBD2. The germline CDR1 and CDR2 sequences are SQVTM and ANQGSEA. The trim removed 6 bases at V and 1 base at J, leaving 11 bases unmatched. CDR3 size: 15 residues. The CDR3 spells CSVGAVGTSSYEQYF. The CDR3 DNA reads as TGCAGCGTGGGGGCGGTCGGGACTAGTTCCTACGAGCAGTACTTC.

The CDR3 loop reads CASSGVRRNGGNEQFF. CDR3 DNA: TGTGCCAGCAGCGGCGTTAGGCGGAACGGGGGCAATGAGCAGTTCTTC. V is TRBV7-6 and J is TRBJ2-1, with a tentative D call TRBD2 (6 bases). CDR1 and CDR2 (germline): SGHVS, FNYEAQ. Trimming removed 5 bases at V and 6 bases at J, with 20 bases between. This CDR3 region has 16 residues.

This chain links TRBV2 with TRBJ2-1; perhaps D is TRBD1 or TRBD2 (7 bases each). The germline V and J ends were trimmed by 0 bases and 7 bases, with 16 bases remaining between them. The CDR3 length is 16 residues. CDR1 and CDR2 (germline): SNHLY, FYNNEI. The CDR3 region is CASSEAGGGAWNEQFF. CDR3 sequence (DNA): TGTGCCAGCAGTGAAGCGGGAGGGGGCGCTTGGAATGAGCAGTTCTTC.

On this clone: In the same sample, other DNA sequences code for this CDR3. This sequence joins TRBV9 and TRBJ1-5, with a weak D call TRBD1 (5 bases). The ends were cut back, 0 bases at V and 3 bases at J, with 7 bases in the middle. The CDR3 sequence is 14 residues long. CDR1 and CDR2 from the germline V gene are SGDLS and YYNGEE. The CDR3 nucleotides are TGTGCCAGCAGCGTAGGGGGCGCCAATCAGCCCCAGCATTTT. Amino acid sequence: CASSVGGANQPQHF.

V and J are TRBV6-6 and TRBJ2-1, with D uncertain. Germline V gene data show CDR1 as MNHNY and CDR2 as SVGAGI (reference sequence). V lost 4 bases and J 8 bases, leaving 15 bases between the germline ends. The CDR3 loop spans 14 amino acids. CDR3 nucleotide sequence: TGTGCCAGCAGTTCGACCGCCCCGTCGGATGAGCAGTTCTTC. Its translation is CASSSTAPSDEQFF.

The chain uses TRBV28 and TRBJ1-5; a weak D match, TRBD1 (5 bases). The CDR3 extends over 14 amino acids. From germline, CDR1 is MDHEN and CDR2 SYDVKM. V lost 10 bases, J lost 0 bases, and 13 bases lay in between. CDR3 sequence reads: CATGGGVSNQPQHF. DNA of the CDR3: TGTGCCACCGGGGGTGGGGTTAGCAATCAGCCCCAGCATTTT.

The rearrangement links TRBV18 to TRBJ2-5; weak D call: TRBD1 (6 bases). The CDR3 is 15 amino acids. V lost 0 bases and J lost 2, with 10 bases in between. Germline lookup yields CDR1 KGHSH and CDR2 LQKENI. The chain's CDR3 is CASSPPVTGQETQYF. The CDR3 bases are TGTGCCAGCTCACCACCGGTTACAGGGCAAGAGACCCAGTACTTC.

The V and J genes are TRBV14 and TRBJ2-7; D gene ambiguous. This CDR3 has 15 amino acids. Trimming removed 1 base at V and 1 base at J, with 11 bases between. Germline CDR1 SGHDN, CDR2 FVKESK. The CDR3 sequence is CASSQGLGESYEQYF. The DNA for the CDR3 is TGTGCCAGCAGCCAAGGTCTTGGGGAATCCTACGAGCAGTACTTC.

The CDR3 DNA sequence: TGTGCCAGCAGCTTGCGGTCGGGAGGGCCCACAGATACGCAGTATTTT. This sequence encodes CASSLRSGGPTDTQYF. The chain uses TRBV5-4 and TRBJ2-3, with TRBD2 matching 8 bases. The V and J ends lost 1 base and 2 bases, in that order; junction bases with no gene match: 6. The CDR3 extends over 16 amino acids. Looked up from germline, CDR1 is SGHNT and CDR2 is YYREEE (reference sequence).

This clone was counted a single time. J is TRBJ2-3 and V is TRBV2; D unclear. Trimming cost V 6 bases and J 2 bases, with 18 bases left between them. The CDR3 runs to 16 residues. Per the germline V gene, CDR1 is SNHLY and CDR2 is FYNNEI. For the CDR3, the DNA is TGTGCCAGCAGCGTCCTCTCCCCCTTAACCACAGATACGCAGTATTTT. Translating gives CASSVLSPLTTDTQYF. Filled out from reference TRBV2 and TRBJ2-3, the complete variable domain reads EPEVTQTPSHQVTQMGQEVILRCVPISNHLYFYWYRQILGQKVEFLVSFYNNEISEKSEIFDDQFSVERPDGSNFTLKIRSTKLEDSAMYFCASSVLSPLTTDTQYFGPGTRLTVL.

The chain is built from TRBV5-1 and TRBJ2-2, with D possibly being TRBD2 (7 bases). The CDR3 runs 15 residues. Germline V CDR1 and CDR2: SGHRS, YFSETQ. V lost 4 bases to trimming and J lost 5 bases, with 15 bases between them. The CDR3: CASSPPGGLTGELFF. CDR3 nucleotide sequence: TGCGCCAGCAGCCCCCCGGGGGGCCTGACCGGGGAGCTGTTTTTT.

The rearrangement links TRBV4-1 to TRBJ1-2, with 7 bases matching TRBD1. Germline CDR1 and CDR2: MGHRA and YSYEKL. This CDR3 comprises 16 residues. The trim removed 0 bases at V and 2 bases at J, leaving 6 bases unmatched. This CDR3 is CASSQESGQKNYGYTF. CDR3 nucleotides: TGCGCCAGCAGCCAAGAATCGGGACAGAAAAACTATGGCTACACCTTC.

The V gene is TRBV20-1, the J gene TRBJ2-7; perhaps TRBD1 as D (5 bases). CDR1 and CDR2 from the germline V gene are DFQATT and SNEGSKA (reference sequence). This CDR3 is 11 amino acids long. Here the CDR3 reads CGAEISYEQYF. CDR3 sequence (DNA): TGCGGGGCCGAAATCTCCTACGAGCAGTACTTC.

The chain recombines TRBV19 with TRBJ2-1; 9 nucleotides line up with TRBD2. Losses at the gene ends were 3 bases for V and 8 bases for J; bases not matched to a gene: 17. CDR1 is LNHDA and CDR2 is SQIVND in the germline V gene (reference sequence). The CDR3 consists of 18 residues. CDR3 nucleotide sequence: TGTGCCAGTAGTATCAGGGTAGTAGCGCTAGCGGGAAAGGATGAGCAGTTCTTC. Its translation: CASSIRVVALAGKDEQFF.

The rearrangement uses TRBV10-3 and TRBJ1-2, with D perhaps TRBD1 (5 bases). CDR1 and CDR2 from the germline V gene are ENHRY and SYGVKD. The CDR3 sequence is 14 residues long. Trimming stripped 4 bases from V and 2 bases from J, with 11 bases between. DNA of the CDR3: TGTGCCATCAGTGCGGTCAGGGCGAACTATGGCTACACCTTC. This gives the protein CAISAVRANYGYTF.

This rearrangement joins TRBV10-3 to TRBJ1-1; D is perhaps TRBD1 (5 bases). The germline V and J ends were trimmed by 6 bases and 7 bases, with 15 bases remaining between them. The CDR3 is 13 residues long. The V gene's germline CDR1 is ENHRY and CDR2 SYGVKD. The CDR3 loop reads CAIRGGGGDEAFF. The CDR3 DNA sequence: TGTGCCATCAGGGGGGGTGGTGGCGATGAAGCTTTCTTT.